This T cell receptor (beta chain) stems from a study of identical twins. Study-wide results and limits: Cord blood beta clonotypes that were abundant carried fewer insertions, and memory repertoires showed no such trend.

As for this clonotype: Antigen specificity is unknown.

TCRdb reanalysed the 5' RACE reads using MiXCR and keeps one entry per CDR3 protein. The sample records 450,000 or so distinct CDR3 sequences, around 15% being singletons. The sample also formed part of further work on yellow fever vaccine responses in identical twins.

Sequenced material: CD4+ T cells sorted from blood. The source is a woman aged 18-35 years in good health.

In DNA form, the CDR3 reads TGTGCCAGCACTACCGGCGGGGGAAATGAGCAGTTCTTC. Translated: CASTTGGGNEQFF. This sequence joins TRBV6-6 and TRBJ2-1; 7 nucleotides line up with TRBD2. Trimming removed 7 bases from V and 7 bases from J; junction bases left unmatched: 7. CDR3 size: 13 residues. Germline CDR1 is MNHNY and CDR2 is SVGAGI (reference sequence).